Sequencing of this T cell receptor (beta chain) was carried out in a study of cytomegalovirus exposure and HLA in healthy donors (dated by TCRdb to the late 2010s). Notes on the research overall: According to a later analysis, one platform produced both the 100 to 150 validation repertoires and the 620 or so repertoires of the first cohort. In addition to the first cohort of 666 subjects, a separate validation cohort of 120 different subjects was used. The study combined high-throughput TCR immunosequencing, statistical association of individual TCRs with disease status, and machine learning to predict cytomegalovirus infection status. The study aimed to test whether signatures of past pathogen exposure could be identified by cataloging public T cell receptors.

Separate from the roughly 650-subject first cohort, the validation cohort of 95 to 150 subjects was the group to which the donors belonged. With regard to this clone: Its binding antigen is unknown. It has no much larger one-base neighbor in the sample; base qualities were not kept.

The library was obtained by the immunoSEQ multiplex PCR assay. The authors processed their data as follows. To diagnose cytomegalovirus status from the catalog of TCR beta chain sequences, a statistical classification framework was built. TCRdb's version of the immuneACCESS table is confined to in-frame rearrangements and falls short of the full clone set. An unresolved V gene accounts for under half of the shortfall where checked; the remainder is of unknown origin. V, J and clone size reflect that table, while D and trimming were determined from the DNA. For this sample there are about 280,000 clones; over 75% appear just once. The top ten constitute over 0.7% of the sample. Study-wide conclusions, independent of this receptor: Most TCR sequences were seen in very few donors, while some public TCRs were found in many individuals. A few of the identified cytomegalovirus-associated TCR beta chains were confirmed in vitro to be specific for cytomegalovirus antigens. In both the original and validation cohorts, the classifier was reported to diagnose cytomegalovirus status with high specificity and sensitivity. A later analysis found that TCRs clustered in the first cohort also tended to co-occur in the 130 or so validation repertoires, with roughly 95% of cluster scores above 0. It was suggested by the authors that the approach could potentially be generalized to other disease states and immunological phenotypes. The study listed 150 to 200 TCR beta chains as associated with cytomegalovirus. All 130 or so repertoires were used to score co-occurrence in the validation cohort in a later analysis, because that analysis had no HLA typing for the cohort.

V is pared back by 6 bases and J by 0 bases, with 11 bases lying between the germline termini. The germline V gene supplies CDR1 SGHAT and CDR2 FQNNGV. The CDR3 covers 14 residues, taking in both the cysteine and the phenylalanine. The CDR3 DNA has 42 bases and is translated from base 1. Recombination connected TRBV11-2 to TRBJ2-5; the D gene is possibly TRBD2, with 5 bases matching. The receptor's source is a woman between 18 and 29 years old in good health and CMV-seronegative. What was sequenced was PBMCs. The CDR3 loop reads CASSFRADQETQYF. In nucleotide form, the sequence is TGTGCCAGCAGTTTCCGAGCGGACCAAGAGACCCAGTACTTC.